This T cell receptor beta chain appears in the sequencing data of a study of PD-1 blockade in classical Hodgkin lymphoma. Study-wide results and caveats: According to reports, newly diagnosed patients had lower baseline TCR diversity than healthy donors, and relapsed/refractory patients had lower baseline TCR diversity still. The study found complete responders had baseline diversity similar to newly diagnosed patients. Underlying causes for the observed repertoire differences were not defined, possibly disease activity or prior therapy.

The CDR3 runs 14 residues. V gave up 0 bases and J gave up 2 bases, with 7 bases separating them. Germline lookup yields CDR1 MGHDK and CDR2 SYGVNS. Method: immunoSEQ multiplex PCR; TCRdb's copy keeps in-frame clones and lacks some. The sample holds about 98,000 clones, around 81% seen once. Regarding this clone: Its target is unknown.

Brentuximab vedotin exposure varied among the patients, all of whom had relapsed after autologous stem cell transplantation. Patients showed best responses of complete response, partial response or progressive disease. The clonotype was recovered from a human donor with classical Hodgkin lymphoma. The gene calls are TRBV25-1 and TRBJ2-5; no reliable D call. The source material was peripheral blood mononuclear cells (PBMCs), sampled before the second cycle of nivolumab. The CDR3 nucleotides read TGTGCCAGCAGTGAATATCACGGACAAGAGACCCAGTACTTC. The encoded protein is CASSEYHGQETQYF.